This T cell receptor beta chain appears in the sequencing data of a study of T cells after yellow fever vaccination. Study as a whole: Fractions of limited cellularity were prepared by means of SMART-Seq v4 Ultra Low Input. The study's findings and limits: Booster sampling recovered most clones from primary vaccination (under 97% CD4, just over 85% CD8). Contaminants from the bulk population, in the form of abundant clonotypes, could be found in FACS-sorted repertoires. Overall, a small share of clonotypes was seen in both CD4 and CD8 compartments.

A single record per CDR3 protein comes from TCRdb applying MiXCR to the 5' RACE reads. The sample lists about 210,000 distinct CDR3 sequences; approximately 3% were seen once. Germline CDR1 is SGHTA and CDR2 is FQGNSA. The germline V and J ends were trimmed by 5 bases and 5 bases, with 16 bases remaining between them. The CDR3 loop spans 14 amino acids. Ten or more counts support this clonotype. What it binds is not known. The clonotype was recovered from a man between 18 and 29 years old who received the YFV17D yellow fever vaccine. The rearrangement joins TRBV7-2 to TRBJ2-7, with D possibly being TRBD1 (6 bases). This material consisted of CD4+ T cells sorted from PBMCs, taken 10 days after the yellow fever booster vaccination. CDR3 bases: TGTGCCAGCAGCACCTACCTAGGGGGACACGAGCAGTACTTC. Its protein is CASSTYLGGHEQYF.